One sample yielded the 14 T cell receptor beta chains listed below, sequenced in a study of blood T cell repertoires in COVID-19 (dated by TCRdb to between 2020 and 2021). Preparation of the library involved the immunoSEQ multiplex PCR assay. The table was pulled from immuneACCESS by TCRdb, which kept in-frame rearrangements only. Such tables lose some clones; where checked, under half of the loss comes from unresolved V genes, and the rest has no known cause. This sample is represented by about 410,000 clones; about 91% of them were singletons. The leading ten clones occupy roughly 1.6% of the sample. The specimen was peripheral blood. Receptors were obtained from a woman in her thirties or forties with COVID-19, enrolled during active disease.

The chain employs TRBV19 and TRBJ1-5; D gene unclear. This CDR3 spans 15 amino acids. V lost 5 bases to trimming and J lost 4 bases, with 15 bases between them. CDR1 and CDR2 (germline): LNHDA, SQIVND (reference sequence). The CDR3 nucleotides read TGTGCCAGTAGTCCCCCTGCGAGGCTGAATCAGCCCCAGCATTTT. This translates into CASSPPARLNQPQHF.

The chain recombines TRBV13 with TRBJ2-7; 16 bases align to TRBD2. Trimming cost V 5 bases and J 4 bases; bases outside gene matches: 11. The CDR3 extends over 18 amino acids. Looked up from germline, CDR1 is PRHDT and CDR2 is FYEKMQ (reference sequence). In nucleotides, the CDR3 is TGTGCCAGCAGCCGCGGACCGGGACTAGCGGGAGGGAGGTACGAGCAGTACTTC. As protein: CASSRGPGLAGGRYEQYF.

The chain couples TRBV5-4 to TRBJ2-3; a possible D gene is TRBD1 (6 bases). Deletions cut 0 bases from V and 6 bases from J, with 11 bases between. The germline gives CDR1 SGHNT, CDR2 YYREEE (reference sequence). The CDR3 is 14 residues long. CDR3 DNA sequence: TGTGCCAGCAGCTTGGCAGGGGATCTGGATACGCAGTATTTT. The encoded protein is CASSLAGDLDTQYF.

The chain recombines TRBV28 with TRBJ1-4; possible D gene TRBD1, 5 bases. V lost 5 bases to trimming and J lost 7 bases, with 14 bases between them. The CDR3 totals 14 residues. Germline loops: CDR1 MDHEN, CDR2 SYDVKM. The CDR3 loop is CASSTPGLGEKLFF. The CDR3 DNA sequence: TGTGCCAGCAGTACGCCGGGACTAGGTGAAAAACTGTTTTTT.

This sequence joins TRBV7-3 and TRBJ2-3, with 7 bases lining up with TRBD1. V trimming: 3 bases; J trimming: 2 bases; junction bases outside the gene matches: 2. The CDR3 extends over 14 amino acids. Per germline, CDR1 SGHTA and CDR2 FQGTGA. CDR3 sequence: CASSLTGTTDTQYF. In DNA, the CDR3 is TGTGCCAGCAGCTTGACAGGGACCACAGATACGCAGTATTTT.

The chain recombines TRBV5-1 with TRBJ1-1; 8 positions agree with TRBD1. In germline, CDR1 is SGHRS, CDR2 YFSETQ. The V gene end was trimmed by 4 bases and the J gene end by 3 bases; junction bases not matched to a gene: 8. The CDR3 length is 15 residues. This CDR3 is CASSLPDRVHTEAFF. CDR3 nucleotides: TGCGCCAGCAGCCTGCCGGACAGGGTACACACTGAAGCTTTCTTT.

This chain uses TRBV4-3 with TRBJ1-2; TRBD1 aligns across 7 bases. Germline V gives CDR1 LGHNA, CDR2 YSLEER. The CDR3 has 16 amino acids. V shed 0 bases, J shed 4 bases, and the junction held 8 bases outside the gene matches. The CDR3 loop reads CASSQDRAGGFYGYTF. CDR3 bases: TGCGCCAGCAGCCAAGATAGGGCAGGGGGGTTCTATGGCTACACCTTC.

The chain joins TRBV20-1 to TRBJ1-2; D is undetermined. CDR3 length: 11 amino acids. With 6 bases removed from V and 5 bases from J, the gap between germline ends came to 10 bases. CDR1 is DFQATT, CDR2 SNEGSKA, per germline (reference sequence). This CDR3 reads CSAAGSYGYTF. Written as DNA, the CDR3 is TGCAGTGCCGCGGGCTCGTATGGCTACACCTTC.

This sequence joins TRBV5-1 and TRBJ1-2; TRBD1 is a possible D gene (6 bases). V was shortened by 0 bases and J by 2 bases, with 11 bases between the two germline ends. The germline gives CDR1 SGHRS, CDR2 YFSETQ. This CDR3 region has 15 residues. As DNA, the CDR3 is TGCGCCAGCAGCTTGGGGCAGGGGATGAACTATGGCTACACCTTC. It is translated as CASSLGQGMNYGYTF.

The genes are TRBV5-1 and TRBJ1-2; a possible D gene is TRBD1 (5 bases). The CDR3 contains 13 residues. Trimming left V 4 bases short and J 8 bases short, with 15 bases between. CDR1 and CDR2 (germline): SGHRS, YFSETQ. This CDR3 reads CASSGAGPEGYTF. The CDR3 coding sequence is TGCGCCAGCAGCGGCGCGGGGCCTGAGGGCTACACCTTC.

The CDR3, as DNA: TGTGCCAGCAGCTTAAGCGGGAGGGCCGAAAATGAGCAGTTCTTC. Its protein product is CASSLSGRAENEQFF. V gene TRBV7-3 combines with J gene TRBJ2-1; 9 bases fit TRBD2. The germline V gene has CDR1 SGHTA and CDR2 FQGTGA. The V and J ends lost 1 base and 7 bases, in that order; junction bases with no gene match: 5. The CDR3 extends over 15 amino acids. Using reference TRBV7-3 and TRBJ2-1 for the parts outside the CDR3, the full variable domain is GAGVSQTPSNKVTEKGKYVELRCDPISGHTALYWYRQSLGQGPEFLIYFQGTGAADDSGLPNDRFFAVRPEGSVSTLKIQRTERGDSAVYLCASSLSGRAENEQFFGPGTRLTVL.

The chain is built from TRBV28 and TRBJ1-1, with D possibly being TRBD1 (6 bases). Looked up from germline, CDR1 is MDHEN and CDR2 is SYDVKM. Between the trimmed V and J ends, which lost 5 bases and 5 bases, there was a span of 9 bases. The CDR3 loop spans 12 amino acids. In DNA, the CDR3 is TGTGCCAGCAGTGTACAGGGTACTGAAGCTTTCTTT. This gives the protein CASSVQGTEAFF.

The chain has TRBV5-4 and TRBJ1-2; 7 nucleotides line up with TRBD1. Trimming took 3 bases from V and 3 from J; bases not matched to a gene: 5. This CDR3 has 14 amino acids. Germline values: CDR1 SGHNT, CDR2 YYREEE (reference sequence). CDR3 nucleotides: TGTGCCAGCAGCTACACAGGGGCCGACTATGGCTACACCTTC. Translation: CASSYTGADYGYTF.

This clone showed up just once. The chain couples TRBV28 to TRBJ2-7, with 9 positions matching TRBD1. The length of the CDR3 is 15 residues. V trimming: 3 bases; J trimming: 4 bases; junction bases outside the gene matches: 7. Germline CDR1 is MDHEN and CDR2 is SYDVKM. The CDR3 loop is CASSFSGTGSYEQYF. The CDR3 coding sequence is TGTGCCAGCAGTTTCTCCGGGACAGGGAGTTACGAGCAGTACTTC.